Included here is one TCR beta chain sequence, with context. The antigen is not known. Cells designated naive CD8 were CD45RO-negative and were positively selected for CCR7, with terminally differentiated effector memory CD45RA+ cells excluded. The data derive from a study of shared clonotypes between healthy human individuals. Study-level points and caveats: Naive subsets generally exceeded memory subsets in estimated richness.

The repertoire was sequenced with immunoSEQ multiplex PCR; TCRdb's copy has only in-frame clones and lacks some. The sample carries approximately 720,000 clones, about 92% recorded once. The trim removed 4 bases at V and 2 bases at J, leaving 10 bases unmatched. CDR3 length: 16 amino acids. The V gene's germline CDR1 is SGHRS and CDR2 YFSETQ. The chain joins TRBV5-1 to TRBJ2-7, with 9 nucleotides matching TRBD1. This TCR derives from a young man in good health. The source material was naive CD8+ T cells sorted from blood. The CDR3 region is CASSNAGTGSTYEQYF. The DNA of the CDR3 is TGCGCCAGCAGCAACGCCGGGACAGGGTCCACCTACGAGCAGTACTTC.